These T cell receptor beta chains were read from a single sample in a study of blood T cell repertoires in COVID-19. Sequencing used immunoSEQ multiplex PCR; TCRdb keeps in-frame clones, though not all of them. The table includes 190,000 or so clones, more than 70% detected once. The specimen was peripheral blood. All receptors come from a woman older than 75 with active or convalescent COVID-19. Each CDR3 is given with its conserved first and last residue. Fields, in order: J gene, D gene, clone size, V gene, CDR3 DNA, CDR3 protein. The D gene is left open where the match is weak. Only part of the rows carry a size: once, few, many, or a class if the clone is expanded.

j_gene: TRBJ2-5; d_gene: TRBD1; abundance: -; v_gene: TRBV28; CDR3nt: TGTGCCAGCAGACCGGATGGGACAGGGCGGGGTTGGGAGACCCAGTACTTC; CDR3aa: CASRPDGTGRGWETQYF
j_gene: TRBJ2-7; d_gene: TRBD1; abundance: -; v_gene: TRBV7-9; CDR3nt: TGTGCCAGCAGCTTAGTAGAGACAGGGGCCTACGAGCAGTACTTC; CDR3aa: CASSLVETGAYEQYF
j_gene: TRBJ2-7; d_gene: -; abundance: -; v_gene: TRBV10-1; CDR3nt: TGCGCCAGCAGTGACCGGACTGAAATCTACGAGCAGTACTTC; CDR3aa: CASSDRTEIYEQYF
j_gene: TRBJ2-3; d_gene: -; abundance: -; v_gene: TRBV28; CDR3nt: TGTGCCAGCAGGGCCGACGGGGGCACAGATACGCAGTATTTT; CDR3aa: CASRADGGTDTQYF
j_gene: TRBJ1-1; d_gene: -; abundance: -; v_gene: TRBV10-3; CDR3nt: TGTGCCATCAGAGGGGTTTCGGGTACCACTGAAGCTTTCTTT; CDR3aa: CAIRGVSGTTEAFF
j_gene: TRBJ1-5; d_gene: -; abundance: once; v_gene: TRBV5-6; CDR3nt: TGTGCCAGCAGCTTGGTTGGTTCCACATTAAAACCCCAGCATTTT; CDR3aa: CASSLVGSTLKPQHF
j_gene: TRBJ1-6; d_gene: TRBD1; abundance: -; v_gene: TRBV5-1; CDR3nt: TGCGCCAGCAGCTTACAGGGACAGGGGGTTTCACCCCTCCACTTT; CDR3aa: CASSLQGQGVSPLHF
j_gene: TRBJ2-7; d_gene: TRBD2; abundance: -; v_gene: TRBV28; CDR3nt: TGTGCCAGCAGTGGAGTTGGTAGCGGGGGGGCCTTCGAGCAGTACTTC; CDR3aa: CASSGVGSGGAFEQYF
j_gene: TRBJ1-4; d_gene: TRBD1; abundance: -; v_gene: TRBV5-6; CDR3nt: TGTGCCAGCAGCCCAGTCGGGACAGCTAATGAAAAACTGTTTTTT; CDR3aa: CASSPVGTANEKLFF
j_gene: TRBJ1-1; d_gene: -; abundance: -; v_gene: TRBV2; CDR3nt: TGTGCCAGCAGGGCCCCCCGTGGGCAGAACACTGAAGCTTTCTTT; CDR3aa: CASRAPRGQNTEAFF
j_gene: TRBJ1-1; d_gene: -; abundance: -; v_gene: TRBV6-5; CDR3nt: TGTGCCAGCAGTTACGCGCGGACACTGAACACTGAAGCTTTCTTT; CDR3aa: CASSYARTLNTEAFF
j_gene: TRBJ2-1; d_gene: TRBD2; abundance: -; v_gene: TRBV4-2; CDR3nt: TGTGCCAGCAGCCAAACCGGGACTAGCGGCGTCAGCTCGCAGTTCTTC; CDR3aa: CASSQTGTSGVSSQFF
j_gene: TRBJ1-3; d_gene: TRBD1; abundance: -; v_gene: TRBV7-9; CDR3nt: TGTGCCAGCAGCCCACCGGGACAGGGATCTGGAAACACCATATATTTT; CDR3aa: CASSPPGQGSGNTIYF
j_gene: TRBJ2-3; d_gene: -; abundance: -; v_gene: TRBV7-2; CDR3nt: TGTGCCAGCAGCTTAGAGATCGGTACGCAGTATTTT; CDR3aa: CASSLEIGTQYF
j_gene: TRBJ2-2; d_gene: -; abundance: -; v_gene: TRBV20-1; CDR3nt: TGCAGTGCTAGTCGTTCGTCAGGGAACACCGGGGAGCTGTTTTTT; CDR3aa: CSASRSSGNTGELFF
j_gene: TRBJ1-1; d_gene: TRBD1; abundance: -; v_gene: TRBV2; CDR3nt: TGTGCCAGCAGTTTAATACAGGGGGGAAGGACTGAAGCTTTCTTT; CDR3aa: CASSLIQGGRTEAFF
j_gene: TRBJ1-2; d_gene: TRBD1; abundance: -; v_gene: TRBV20-1; CDR3nt: TGCAGTGCGGGGACAGCCCACACCTTC; CDR3aa: CSAGTAHTF
j_gene: TRBJ2-3; d_gene: -; abundance: -; v_gene: TRBV19; CDR3nt: TGTGCCAGTAGCTTTTCCCGCACAGATACGCAGTATTTT; CDR3aa: CASSFSRTDTQYF
j_gene: TRBJ1-2; d_gene: TRBD1; abundance: -; v_gene: TRBV15; CDR3nt: TGTGCCACCAGCAGAGGCGCTACAGGGGGCTATGGCTACACCTTC; CDR3aa: CATSRGATGGYGYTF
j_gene: TRBJ1-4; d_gene: -; abundance: few; v_gene: TRBV4-3; CDR3nt: TGCGCCAGCAGCCAAGATTCGGCCGGCGGGGTGAAACTGTTTTTT; CDR3aa: CASSQDSAGGVKLFF
j_gene: TRBJ1-2; d_gene: -; abundance: -; v_gene: TRBV5-4; CDR3nt: TGTGCCAGCAGCCCGCGGTGGGACTATGGCTACACCTTC; CDR3aa: CASSPRWDYGYTF
j_gene: TRBJ2-5; d_gene: TRBD1; abundance: -; v_gene: TRBV5-4; CDR3nt: TGTGCCAGCTCCCCGGGACAGCCACTCCAAGAGACCCAGTACTTC; CDR3aa: CASSPGQPLQETQYF
j_gene: TRBJ2-7; d_gene: -; abundance: -; v_gene: TRBV7-2; CDR3nt: TGTGCCAGCAGCCTAGCCTCGGGGAGCTCCTCCGAGCAGTACTTC; CDR3aa: CASSLASGSSSEQYF
j_gene: TRBJ2-7; d_gene: -; abundance: once; v_gene: TRBV28; CDR3nt: TGTGCCAGCAGTTTAAGCGGGTACGAGCAGTACTTC; CDR3aa: CASSLSGYEQYF
j_gene: TRBJ2-5; d_gene: TRBD1; abundance: few; v_gene: TRBV3-1/TRBV3-2; CDR3nt: TGTGCCAGCAGCCCATTGCCGGGACAGGGGTTCGAGACCCAGTACTTC; CDR3aa: CASSPLPGQGFETQYF
j_gene: TRBJ1-1; d_gene: -; abundance: -; v_gene: TRBV10-3; CDR3nt: TGTGCCATCAGTGACAGACAGACTCGGGCGCGCGCTTTCTTT; CDR3aa: CAISDRQTRARAFF
j_gene: TRBJ1-2; d_gene: -; abundance: -; v_gene: TRBV6-5; CDR3nt: TGTGCCAGCAGTTACCACCCACCCCCTCAGTCTTATGGCTACACCTTC; CDR3aa: CASSYHPPPQSYGYTF
j_gene: TRBJ2-7; d_gene: -; abundance: -; v_gene: TRBV5-5; CDR3nt: TGTGCCAGCAGCCGGGACTCCTTTGGCTTGGTCGAGCAGTACTTC; CDR3aa: CASSRDSFGLVEQYF
j_gene: TRBJ2-6; d_gene: -; abundance: -; v_gene: TRBV19; CDR3nt: TGTGCCAGTAGTATACAGGCAGTCTCTGGGGCCAACGTCCTGACTTTC; CDR3aa: CASSIQAVSGANVLTF
j_gene: TRBJ1-2; d_gene: -; abundance: few; v_gene: TRBV7-9; CDR3nt: TGTGCCAGCAGCTTACATCCGCCGGACTATGGCTACACCTTC; CDR3aa: CASSLHPPDYGYTF
j_gene: TRBJ2-1; d_gene: -; abundance: once; v_gene: TRBV7-2; CDR3nt: TGTGCCAGCAGCTCAGCTAGCGTCAATGAGCAGTTCTTC; CDR3aa: CASSSASVNEQFF
j_gene: TRBJ2-5; d_gene: TRBD1; abundance: few; v_gene: TRBV9; CDR3nt: TGTGCCAGCAGCGTTTCATCCCAGGGGGTGTGGGAGACCCAGTACTTC; CDR3aa: CASSVSSQGVWETQYF
j_gene: TRBJ2-3; d_gene: TRBD2; abundance: many; v_gene: TRBV2; CDR3nt: TGTGCCAGCACCAGGACTAGCGGAACGACGGGGAATTTT; CDR3aa: CASTRTSGTTGNF
j_gene: TRBJ1-6; d_gene: TRBD1; abundance: -; v_gene: TRBV19; CDR3nt: TGTGCCAGTATGGGAACGGACAGGGAGTCACCCCTCCACTTT; CDR3aa: CASMGTDRESPLHF
j_gene: TRBJ2-1; d_gene: -; abundance: -; v_gene: TRBV21-1; CDR3nt: TGTGCCCGGGGGGATGAGCAGTTCTTC; CDR3aa: CARGDEQFF
j_gene: TRBJ1-5; d_gene: -; abundance: -; v_gene: TRBV6-4; CDR3nt: TGTGCCAGCAGTTCTCACAGGATAAACAATCAGCCCCAGCATTTT; CDR3aa: CASSSHRINNQPQHF
j_gene: TRBJ1-2; d_gene: TRBD1; abundance: -; v_gene: TRBV6-6; CDR3nt: TGTGCCAGCAGTTACTCGAGGACAGGGGGCGATGATGGCTACACCTTC; CDR3aa: CASSYSRTGGDDGYTF
j_gene: TRBJ1-2; d_gene: -; abundance: -; v_gene: TRBV5-1; CDR3nt: TGCGCCAGCAGCCGGATACAGGGAAACTATGGCTACACCTTC; CDR3aa: CASSRIQGNYGYTF